Below, 28 T cell receptor beta chains from the same sample are listed, as sequenced in a study of T cell repertoires in cytomegalovirus infection. TCRdb re-derived calls from the reads in MiXCR, one entry per CDR3 protein. The profile shows about 830,000 distinct CDR3 sequences, 30% to 35% of them singletons. Their target antigens are unknown. The sample consisted of cultured CD8+ T cells from PBMCs, taken from culture after CMV antigen stimulation. The source of these receptors is a human donor in good health (CMV status not recorded). Some clones in this sample may be carry-over from other donors' samples.

The chain recombines TRBV5-4 with TRBJ2-1; 9 bases are shared with TRBD1. Germline CDR1 reads SGHNT; CDR2 reads YYREEE (reference sequence). Trimming at V came to 3 bases and at J to 5 bases, leaving 12 bases not matched to a gene. This CDR3 is 17 amino acids long. In nucleotides, the CDR3 is TGTGCCAGCAGCTCCCGTAACGAGGACAGGGGCCACAATGAGCAGTTCTTC. Its protein product is CASSSRNEDRGHNEQFF.

This clonotype was counted many times. The V gene is TRBV7-3, the J gene TRBJ1-6, with D possibly matching TRBD1 (6 bases). Germline V CDR1 and CDR2: SGHTA, FQGTGA. The CDR3 runs to 16 residues. The V end lost 2 bases, the J end lost 3 bases, and 11 bases lay between the germline ends. CDR3 sequence: CASSLWGQDYNSPLHF. The CDR3 region has the DNA TGTGCCAGCAGCTTATGGGGGCAGGACTATAATTCACCCCTCCACTTT.

This chain uses TRBV29-1 with TRBJ2-3, with TRBD2 as a possible D gene (6 bases). The germline V gene has CDR1 SQVTM and CDR2 ANQGSEA. V was cut by 5 bases and J by 4 bases, with 10 bases left in between. This CDR3 is built from 12 residues. The CDR3 DNA is TGCAGCGTTCCCTGGGGGGCAGATACGCAGTATTTT. Translating it yields CSVPWGADTQYF.

This CDR3 is CASRGVGQAMTPLHF. Written as DNA, the CDR3 is TGTGCCAGCAGAGGTGTCGGACAGGCTATGACACCCCTCCACTTT. The rearrangement links TRBV6-5 to TRBJ1-6; 7 bases agree with TRBD1. The CDR3 is 15 amino acids. Germline V gene data show CDR1 as MNHEY and CDR2 as SVGAGI. The V and J ends lost 6 bases and 11 bases, in that order; junction bases with no gene match: 13.

V and J are TRBV19 and TRBJ1-1; D gene ambiguous. The CDR3 runs to 15 residues. CDR1 is LNHDA and CDR2 is SQIVND in the germline V gene (reference sequence). Trimming pared 5 bases from V and 1 base from J, leaving 14 bases between. DNA of the CDR3: TGTGCCAGTAGTCTGTTTGGGGAAAGGAACACTGAAGCTTTCTTT. This sequence encodes CASSLFGERNTEAFF.

The chain has TRBV6-1 and TRBJ1-1, with D unresolved. The germline gives CDR1 MNHNS, CDR2 SASEGT. The CDR3 consists of 17 residues. V gave up 0 bases and J gave up 0 bases, with 14 bases separating them. The CDR3 bases are TGTGCCAGCAGTGAAGCGTTCGGAGCGTACCTGAACACTGAAGCTTTCTTT. Protein sequence: CASSEAFGAYLNTEAFF.

In this sample, this clonotype turned up a few times. The chain has TRBV7-9 and TRBJ1-4, with 9 bases matching TRBD1. J gave up 0 bases and V 5 bases, and 10 bases lay outside the gene matches. The CDR3 length is 18 residues. Germline V gene data show CDR1 as SEHNR and CDR2 as FQNEAQ (reference sequence). The CDR3 region is CASSPGQGIFATNEKLFF. The CDR3 nucleotides are TGTGCCAGCAGCCCCGGACAGGGGATATTCGCAACTAATGAAAAACTGTTTTTT.

The V call is TRBV24-1, the J call TRBJ2-1; D unclear. The CDR3 is 14 residues long. The germline gives CDR1 KGHDR, CDR2 SFDVKD. Trimming took off 2 bases at V and 7 bases at J, with 11 bases between the two ends. The CDR3 spells CATSDWDIGNEQFF. CDR3 bases: TGTGCCACCAGTGATTGGGATATTGGAAATGAGCAGTTCTTC.

The genes are TRBV4-1 and TRBJ1-5; maybe TRBD1 (6 bases). V was trimmed by 0 bases and J by 6 bases, leaving 21 bases between them. CDR1 MGHRA and CDR2 YSYEKL come from the germline V gene. The CDR3 covers 18 residues. The CDR3 DNA follows: TGCGCCAGCAGCCAAGAAGGACGGGGGCGGCTACTGGCTCAGCCCCAGCATTTT. This codes for CASSQEGRGRLLAQPQHF.

This clonotype appeared many times. This chain joins TRBV7-8 and TRBJ1-4; D remains ambiguous. Trimming cost V 2 bases and J 0 bases, with 13 bases left between them. CDR3 size: 17 residues. CDR1 SGHVS and CDR2 FQNEAQ come from the germline V gene. The CDR3 loop reads CASSLSSTSATNEKLFF. CDR3 in DNA: TGTGCCAGCAGCTTAAGTTCCACCTCCGCAACTAATGAAAAACTGTTTTTT.

There are a few counts of this clonotype. The chain links TRBV19 to TRBJ1-2; maybe TRBD1 (6 bases). The CDR3 is 14 amino acids. V was cut by 5 bases and J by 4 bases, with 14 bases left in between. Per germline, CDR1 LNHDA and CDR2 SQIVND (reference sequence). The CDR3 sequence: CASSSVGQFYGYTF. The CDR3 DNA sequence: TGTGCCAGTAGTTCCGTCGGACAGTTCTATGGCTACACCTTC.

This clonotype was detected ten times or more. This chain connects TRBV7-8 to TRBJ2-7; TRBD1 matches at 8 bases. Trimming removed 5 bases from V and 3 bases from J; junction bases left unmatched: 12. From germline, CDR1 is SGHVS and CDR2 FQNEAQ. The CDR3 consists of 16 residues. CDR3 sequence (DNA): TGTGCCAGCAGCCCACCGGACAGGGACCCTCGCTACGAGCAGTACGTC. Its translation: CASSPPDRDPRYEQYV.

This chain uses TRBV7-9 with TRBJ2-1, with a possible D match to TRBD1 (6 bases). Germline V lookup: CDR1 SEHNR, CDR2 FQNEAQ (reference sequence). The ends were cut back, 5 bases at V and 2 bases at J, with 16 bases in the middle. This CDR3 comprises 16 residues. DNA for the CDR3: TGTGCCAGCAGCCCTCAGGGGAACGCAGCCTACAATGAGCAGTTCTTC. Translation: CASSPQGNAAYNEQFF.

The chain uses TRBV4-2 and TRBJ2-3; 11 nucleotides align to TRBD2. Germline CDR1 LGHNA, CDR2 YNFKEQ. The junction had 17 bases not matched to a gene; V was cut back by 0 bases and J by 9 bases. The CDR3 is 19 amino acids. CDR3 coding DNA: TGTGCCAGCAGCCAAGACCCCCCCTTAGCGGGGGGGCCGGTACTCACGCAGTATTTT. Protein sequence: CASSQDPPLAGGPVLTQYF.

The chain joins TRBV7-8 to TRBJ2-1; 9 nucleotides align to TRBD2. The CDR3 runs to 15 residues. Germline V gene lookup returns CDR1 SGHVS and CDR2 FQNEAQ. Unmatched junction bases numbered 11, after V lost 5 bases and J lost 9 bases. The CDR3 DNA follows: TGTGCCAGCAGCGAAGTCGCTAGCGGGGTAGGTGAGCAGTTCTTC. Its translation: CASSEVASGVGEQFF.

The rearrangement uses TRBV6-2 or TRBV6-3 and TRBJ2-3; D gene unclear. With 0 bases removed from V and 3 bases from J, the gap between germline ends came to 10 bases. In germline, CDR1 is MNHEY, CDR2 SVGEGT. The CDR3 consists of 15 residues. CDR3 sequence: CASSYSPSRTDTQYF. The CDR3 DNA reads TGTGCCAGCAGTTACTCCCCCTCAAGGACAGATACGCAGTATTTT.

The V and J genes are TRBV12-3 or TRBV12-4 and TRBJ1-6; 8 positions agree with TRBD1. The CDR3 is made up of 14 amino acids. V trimming: 6 bases; J trimming: 10 bases; junction bases outside the gene matches: 8. CDR3: CASRYGQGRSPLHF. DNA of the CDR3: TGTGCCAGCAGGTACGGACAGGGCAGATCACCCCTCCACTTT.

A few counts support this clonotype. The V gene is TRBV7-9, the J gene TRBJ2-2; either TRBD1 or TRBD2 may supply D (5 bases each). The CDR3 runs 17 residues. Deletions cut 3 bases from V and 0 bases from J, with 14 bases between. Germline CDR1 is SEHNR and CDR2 is FQNEAQ (reference sequence). The CDR3 DNA reads TGTGCCAGCAGCTTCCCGGGGACCGGTCCGAACACCGGGGAGCTGTTTTTT. This gives the protein CASSFPGTGPNTGELFF.

The chain links TRBV28 to TRBJ1-5; 7 bases line up with TRBD1. Germline CDR1 is MDHEN and CDR2 is SYDVKM. There are 15 residues in the CDR3. V lost 5 bases, J lost 3 bases, and 7 bases stayed unmatched. The CDR3 here is CASSHRGPNNQPQHF. For the CDR3, the DNA is TGTGCCAGCAGTCACAGGGGCCCGAACAATCAGCCCCAGCATTTT.

This clonotype was seen more than once but under ten times. The gene calls are TRBV6-5 and TRBJ2-2, with a tentative D call TRBD1 (5 bases). The germline V gene encodes CDR1 MNHEY and CDR2 SVGAGI. Trimming shortened V by 6 bases and J by 6 bases, and 14 bases separated the two germline ends. The CDR3 has 14 residues. The CDR3 region is CASSYPSRAGELFF. The DNA of the CDR3 is TGTGCCAGCAGCTATCCCTCCAGGGCCGGGGAGCTGTTTTTT.

The rearrangement links TRBV19 to TRBJ2-7; D is possibly TRBD2 (5 bases). The germline CDR1 and CDR2 sequences are LNHDA and SQIVND (reference sequence). V lost 5 bases, J lost 7 bases, and 15 bases lay in between. This CDR3 has 13 residues. CDR3 residues: CASSFSRGKEQYF. CDR3 DNA sequence: TGTGCCAGTAGTTTCAGTCGAGGGAAAGAGCAGTACTTC. The entire variable domain, with the rest obtained from reference TRBV19 and TRBJ2-7, is as follows: DGGITQSPKYLFRKEGQNVTLSCEQNLNHDAMYWYRQDPGQGLRLIYYSQIVNDFQKGDIAEGYSVSREKKESFPLTVTSAQKNPTAFYLCASSFSRGKEQYFGPGTRLTVT.

This clonotype occurred many times. The V and J genes are TRBV7-2 and TRBJ2-3, with TRBD2 identical over 9 bases. Germline assignment: CDR1 SGHTA and CDR2 FQGNSA. This CDR3 spans 18 amino acids. V shed 0 bases, J shed 1 base, and the junction held 8 bases outside the gene matches. CDR3 DNA sequence: TGTGCCAGCAGCTTAGCGGGCTCCCTAGCGGGGCGCACAGATACGCAGTATTTT. It is translated as CASSLAGSLAGRTDTQYF.

This clonotype appeared many times. The J gene is TRBJ2-3, the V gene TRBV7-2; D possibly corresponds to TRBD2 (6 bases). Trimming took 3 bases from V and 5 from J, leaving 27 bases between them. The CDR3 totals 19 residues. Germline CDR1 and CDR2: SGHTA and FQGNSA. The CDR3 nucleotides are TGTGCCAGCAGCTTCCACGAACGGGTAGCGGAACGAAATGGAGATACGCAGTATTTT. Protein product: CASSFHERVAERNGDTQYF.

This clonotype was detected only once. The gene calls are TRBV7-3 and TRBJ1-6; D is unclear. The CDR3 sequence is 15 residues long. The ends were cut back, 1 base at V and 16 bases at J, with 20 bases in the middle. From germline, CDR1 is SGHTA and CDR2 FQGTGA. Here the CDR3 reads CASSLSGFGDSSLHF. Here the CDR3 DNA reads TGTGCCAGCAGCTTAAGCGGCTTCGGGGATTCATCTCTCCACTTT. The whole variable domain, remainder taken from reference TRBV7-3 and TRBJ1-6, is GAGVSQTPSNKVTEKGKYVELRCDPISGHTALYWYRQSLGQGPEFLIYFQGTGAADDSGLPNDRFFAVRPEGSVSTLKIQRTERGDSAVYLCASSLSGFGDSSLHFGNGTRLTVT.

This clonotype was seen only a few times. This chain links TRBV12-3 or TRBV12-4 with TRBJ2-5; D is undetermined. This CDR3 is 13 amino acids long. The V gene lost 2 bases and the J gene lost 1 base, with 5 bases spanning the gap. As DNA, the CDR3 is TGTGCCAGCAGTTTATATACCCAAGAGACCCAGTACTTC. This translates into CASSLYTQETQYF.

V usage is TRBV7-9 and J usage is TRBJ1-1; D gene unclear. Deletions cut 1 base from V and 10 bases from J, with 16 bases between. Germline values: CDR1 SEHNR, CDR2 FQNEAQ (reference sequence). The CDR3 has 14 residues. CDR3 sequence reads: CASSLVRSQVGAFF. The CDR3 DNA reads as TGTGCCAGCAGCTTAGTGAGGTCTCAGGTTGGAGCTTTCTTT.

This clonotype appeared a few times. The rearrangement links TRBV5-4 to TRBJ2-1; 10 bases line up with TRBD1. In germline, CDR1 is SGHNT, CDR2 YYREEE (reference sequence). CDR3 length equals 14 residues. After removal of 8 bases from V and 3 bases from J, the junction contained 5 bases not matched to a gene. This CDR3 reads CASTTGGIYNEQFF. For the CDR3, the DNA is TGTGCCAGTACGACAGGGGGCATCTACAATGAGCAGTTCTTC.

This clonotype was found a few times. V usage is TRBV27 and J usage is TRBJ1-1, with no clear D. V was cut by 7 bases and J by 4 bases, with 13 bases left in between. The CDR3 loop spans 13 amino acids. Germline V gene lookup returns CDR1 MNHEY and CDR2 SMNVEV (reference sequence). The CDR3 nucleotides are TGTGCCAGCACCCTCGGGGAGGGCACTGAAGCTTTCTTT. It encodes CASTLGEGTEAFF.